This T cell receptor (beta chain) was recovered during a study of OX40 agonist ivuxolimab in advanced cancers. Context from the whole study: The costimulatory receptor OX40 (CD134) was targeted by ivuxolimab, a fully human IgG2 agonistic monoclonal antibody. Intravenous ivuxolimab was administered to patients every 2 weeks at six dose levels: 0.01, 0.1, 0.3, 1.5, 3 and 10 mg/kg. Of the roughly 51 patients in dose escalation, 19 had hepatocellular carcinoma, approximately 15 had melanoma, 9 had renal cell carcinoma and 9 had head and neck cancer. A male proportion of 70% to 90% and a mean age of about 60 years, ranging from about 23 to 90, were recorded for the dose-escalation cohort. Patients were allowed to have had prior anti-PD-1, anti-PD-L1 or anti-CTLA-4 therapy, and less than 45% of the dose-escalation patients had previously received checkpoint inhibitors. Partial responses were achieved by three dose-escalation patients, of whom one had hepatocellular carcinoma and two had cutaneous melanoma. The purpose of peripheral TCRbeta sequencing was to test whether ivuxolimab changed TCR sequence diversity and led to clonal T-cell expansion. The paper reports the monotherapy dose-escalation portion (N of about 54 patients) of the phase I ivuxolimab trial.

The trial excluded patients who had a history of autoimmune disease or were on systemic immunosuppression. In every dose cohort, peripheral blood was drawn for TCR sequencing at baseline, cycle 4 day 1, and cycle 7 day 1. Samples were obtained from an open-label, multicenter, first-in-human phase I dose-escalation trial of ivuxolimab. Adults with locally advanced or metastatic melanoma, renal cell, hepatocellular, or head and neck squamous cell carcinoma were enrolled in the trial. Before TCR sequencing, CD4+ T cells and CD8+ T cells were sorted from peripheral blood as separate populations. As concerns this clone: Its binding antigen is unknown. Nothing much larger sits one base from this clone, and base qualities are not available.

Broader findings and caveats from the paper: The antigen specificity of the clonally expanded peripheral T cells was not determined. After ivuxolimab, CD8+ T cells had more expanded clones than CD4+ T cells on average. In partial responders in the 0.1-3.0 mg/kg groups, normalized peripheral clonal expansion was found to be among the lowest, especially among CD8+ T cells. Low levels of normalized T-cell clonal expansion were also seen in some patients who did not respond. At doses of 0.1 to 3.0 mg/kg, clonal expansion of both CD4+ and CD8+ T cells in blood was seen between baseline and week 6.

To sequence the TCRbeta CDR3 region, genomic DNA was isolated from the sorted cells. The immunoSEQ Assay was used to sequence the TCRbeta CDR3 regions. The clones in this table, taken by TCRdb from immuneACCESS, are in-frame only. Not every clone is retained; where verified, under half of the shortfall comes from an unresolved V gene, and the cause of the rest is unknown. Across this sample there are under 85,000 clones, with 65% to 90% seen only once. Roughly 3.1% of the sample is held by the ten biggest clonotypes. Sequences were derived from CD4+ or CD8+ T cells sorted from blood, sampled in a trial of the OX40 agonist ivuxolimab. The source is an adult with an advanced solid tumor such as melanoma, head and neck, liver or kidney cancer.

The sequence in DNA is TGTGCCAGCAGCTCAGGACAGGGAGAAGGCACTAATGAAAAACTGTTTTTT. It translates as CASSSGQGEGTNEKLFF. The sequence is built from TRBV7-9 and TRBJ1-4; TRBD1 fits 8 bases in the junction. Unmatched junction bases come to 9, with V trimmed by 4 bases and J by 2 bases. From cysteine to phenylalanine, the CDR3 is 17 amino acids long. The only DNA kept is the CDR3, 51 bases in frame from the first base. From a lookup of the germline V gene (reference sequence), CDR1 and CDR2 are SEHNR and FQNEAQ.